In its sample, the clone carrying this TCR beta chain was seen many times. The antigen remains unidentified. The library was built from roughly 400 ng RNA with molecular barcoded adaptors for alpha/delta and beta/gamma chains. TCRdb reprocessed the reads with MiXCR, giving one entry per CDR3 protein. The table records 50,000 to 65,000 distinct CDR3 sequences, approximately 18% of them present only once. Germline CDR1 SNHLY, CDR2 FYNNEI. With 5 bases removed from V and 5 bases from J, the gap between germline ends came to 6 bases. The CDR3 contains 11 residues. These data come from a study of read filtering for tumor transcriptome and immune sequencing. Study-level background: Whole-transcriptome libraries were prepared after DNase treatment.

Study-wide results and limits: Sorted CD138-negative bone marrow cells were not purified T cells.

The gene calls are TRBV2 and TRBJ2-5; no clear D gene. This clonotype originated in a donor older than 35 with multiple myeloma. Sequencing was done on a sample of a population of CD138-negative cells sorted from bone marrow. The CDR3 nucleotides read TGTGCCAGCAGTCCGGCGGAGACCCAGTACTTC. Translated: CASSPAETQYF.